This T cell receptor beta chain was documented in a study of CD4 T cells in relation to SARS-CoV-2 and coronaviruses. Looking at the study overall: ViraFEST: roughly 9-day antigen culture of PBMCs, then TCR beta CDR3 sequencing. The negative reference was HIV-1 Nef peptide pool or peptide-free culture.

CDR1 SGHVS and CDR2 FQNEAQ come from the germline V gene. The V and J ends lost 1 base and 1 base respectively, with 15 bases between them. The CDR3 extends over 17 amino acids. Profiling relied on immunoSEQ multiplex PCR, and the TCRdb table lists in-frame clones only, not all of them. This sample yields some 11,000 clones, of which roughly 82% are seen a single time; under 30% belongs to the top ten. Unexposed donor CD4+ T cells date from about 2011-2018, before the COVID-19 pandemic. CD4+ T cells were isolated from the cells after about ten days of culture. Cells permitting, SARS-CoV-2 S/N and four cold-coronavirus spikes were tested on unexposed-donor CD4+ T cells. With respect to this clone: The antigen is not known.

Sequencing was carried out using CD4+ T cells from PBMCs, cultured in vitro. This TCR was sampled from a human donor in good health. The rearrangement joins TRBV7-8 to TRBJ2-3, with D tentatively TRBD2 (6 bases). CDR3 loop: CASSLVTGVRGTDTQYF. CDR3 coding DNA: TGTGCCAGCAGCTTAGTAACGGGAGTTAGGGGCACAGATACGCAGTATTTT.